The clone carrying this T cell receptor beta chain was seen more than once but under ten times. The target antigen is unknown. V shed 3 bases, J shed 2 bases, and the junction held 3 bases outside the gene matches. CDR1 SQVTM and CDR2 ANQGSEA come from the germline V gene. CDR3 length: 14 amino acids. The record originates from a study of blood T cells in healthy people across ages. Study-level findings and limits: It was the long-lived donors that had more naive CD4+ cells and higher diversity than aged donors.

The donors, all healthy, were Caucasians living in Russia, aged about 6 to 100. Combining a sample-barcoded 5' primer with a J-beta primer mix, a second PCR ran for about 7 to 11 cycles. TCRdb reprocessed the 5' RACE reads with MiXCR, giving one entry per CDR3 protein. The sample yields 700,000 or so distinct CDR3 sequences, about 20% seen once. Sequenced input: blood. This TCR came from a man aged 70 or older in good health. The chain combines TRBV29-1 with TRBJ1-3; 8 nucleotides line up with TRBD1. This chain's CDR3 is CSVEEDRAGNTIYF. The CDR3 region has the DNA TGCAGCGTTGAGGAGGACAGGGCTGGAAACACCATATATTTT.